This record looks at one T cell receptor beta chain sequence and its context. As yet, its antigen is unknown. This entry belongs to a study of CD4+ T cells in melanoma. This table comes from immunoSEQ multiplex PCR, and its TCRdb copy is limited to in-frame clones, with some not included. The data contain 12,000 to 15,000 clones, 60% to 70% of them singletons. The ends lost 3 bases at V and 0 bases at J; junction bases unmatched: 10. The CDR3 spans 19 residues. Germline V lookup: CDR1 LNHNV, CDR2 YYDKDF (reference sequence). Study-wide results and limits: In melanoma, neoantigen-specific CD4+ T cells reportedly differed in differentiation state. CD8+ T cell, macrophage and B cell function reportedly correlated with neoantigen-specific CD4+ T cells.

The sample was cells from a culture (not recorded whether cultured in vitro). The clonotype was recovered from a human donor with melanoma. The V call is TRBV15, the J call TRBJ2-4; TRBD1 aligns across 11 bases. CDR3 residues: CATSRGTGGKVKAKNIQYF. CDR3 DNA: TGTGCCACCAGCAGGGGGACAGGGGGGAAGGTAAAAGCCAAAAACATTCAGTACTTC. The full variable domain, its missing parts supplied by reference TRBV15 and TRBJ2-4, is DAMVIQNPRYQVTQFGKPVTLSCSQTLNHNVMYWYQQKSSQAPKLLFHYYDKDFNNEADTPDNFQSRRPNTSFCFLDIRSPGLGDTAMYLCATSRGTGGKVKAKNIQYFGAGTRLSVL.